Each of the 16 T cell receptor beta chains below was sequenced from the same sample in a study of T cell repertoires in ileal Crohn's disease. Repertoires were generated with immunoSEQ multiplex PCR, while TCRdb's copy carries only in-frame clones and drops some. The sample shows more than 10,000 clones, approximately 80% of them seen only once. Described time point: neoterminal ileum biopsy at postoperative endoscopy, about 6 months after surgery. Sequences were obtained from ileal tissue. Receptors originate from an adult with Crohn's disease.

The chain has TRBV4-3 and TRBJ2-3, with a tentative D call TRBD2 (5 bases). The CDR3 is 15 amino acids. Germline CDR1 reads LGHNA; CDR2 reads YSLEER. V was clipped by 3 bases and J by 1 base, with 11 bases between them. CDR3 bases: TGCGCCAGCAGCCAGGGCGGACTTCGCACAGATACGCAGTATTTT. This sequence encodes CASSQGGLRTDTQYF.

The chain links TRBV19 to TRBJ1-5, with a possible D match to TRBD1 (5 bases). The CDR3 consists of 13 residues. With 6 bases removed from V and 4 bases from J, the gap between germline ends came to 10 bases. Germline V gene data show CDR1 as LNHDA and CDR2 as SQIVND (reference sequence). The CDR3 protein is CASRTGGNQPQHF. The CDR3 region has the DNA TGTGCCAGTAGAACTGGGGGGAATCAGCCCCAGCATTTT.

The J gene is TRBJ2-7, the V gene TRBV30; 8 bases align to TRBD2. Germline lookup yields CDR1 GTSNPN and CDR2 SVGIG (reference sequence). After removal of 6 bases from V and 4 bases from J, the junction contained 11 bases not matched to a gene. The CDR3 is made up of 14 amino acids. The CDR3 coding sequence is TGTGCCTGCAGAGACTATCGCGGGAGGTACGAGCAGTACTTC. Translated, it gives CACRDYRGRYEQYF.

The chain couples TRBV6-5 to TRBJ2-7; maybe TRBD1 (6 bases). CDR3 length: 15 amino acids. Germline assignment: CDR1 MNHEY and CDR2 SVGAGI. Trimming pared 2 bases from V and 6 bases from J, leaving 17 bases between. The CDR3: CASSYIPGQSCEQYF. CDR3 coding DNA: TGTGCCAGCAGTTACATTCCCGGACAGTCGTGCGAGCAGTACTTC.

J is TRBJ1-5 and V is TRBV27, with D maybe TRBD1 (6 bases). The CDR3 loop spans 17 amino acids. CDR1 is MNHEY, CDR2 SMNVEV, per germline (reference sequence). V gave up 4 bases and J gave up 1 base, with 17 bases separating them. The DNA of the CDR3 is TGTGCCAGCAGTTCCTTCCCGCTCGACAGGAGCAATCAGCCCCAGCATTTT. Its protein is CASSSFPLDRSNQPQHF.

V is TRBV2 and J is TRBJ2-7; tentatively, D is TRBD2 (6 bases). The V gene's germline CDR1 is SNHLY and CDR2 FYNNEI. V was pared by 8 bases and J by 3 bases, with 8 bases between. The CDR3 totals 11 residues. CDR3 residues: CASGGDYEQYF. CDR3 in DNA: TGTGCCAGCGGAGGGGACTACGAGCAGTACTTC.

This sequence joins TRBV5-1 and TRBJ1-6, with D possibly matching TRBD1 (5 bases). The germline gives CDR1 SGHRS, CDR2 YFSETQ. V dropped 1 base and J dropped 5 bases, with 7 bases sitting between them. This CDR3 comprises 14 residues. The CDR3 DNA is TGCGCCAGCAGCTTGAGGGGCGATAATTCACCCCTCCACTTT. Its protein product is CASSLRGDNSPLHF.

The chain carries TRBV6-5 and TRBJ1-6; D gene uncertain. This CDR3 is built from 14 residues. Germline loops: CDR1 MNHEY, CDR2 SVGAGI. Trimming shortened V by 8 bases and J by 8 bases, and 16 bases separated the two germline ends. Here the CDR3 DNA reads TGTGCCAGCGGTAGAGGGCCGGAGGATTCACCCCTCCACTTT. Translated: CASGRGPEDSPLHF.

This clone was seen a few times. The genes are TRBV5-1 and TRBJ1-2; D gene ambiguous. This CDR3 has 15 residues. V was trimmed by 4 bases and J by 6 bases, leaving 19 bases between them. Germline V gives CDR1 SGHRS, CDR2 YFSETQ. The CDR3 DNA follows: TGCGCCAGCAGCCCAGACGGTCGGGAAGTGAATGGCTACACCTTC. It codes for CASSPDGREVNGYTF. The whole variable domain, remainder taken from reference TRBV5-1 and TRBJ1-2, is KAGVTQTPRYLIKTRGQQVTLSCSPISGHRSVSWYQQTPGQGLQFLFEYFSETQRNKGNFPGRFSGRQFSNSRSEMNVSTLELGDSALYLCASSPDGREVNGYTFGSGTRLTVV.

This clone is a singleton in its sample. The V and J genes are TRBV30 and TRBJ1-6, with 7 bases identical to TRBD1. The CDR3 totals 15 residues. J gave up 8 bases and V 0 bases, and 7 bases lay outside the gene matches. Germline CDR1 GTSNPN, CDR2 SVGIG (reference sequence). The CDR3 DNA sequence: TGTGCCTGGAGTGTAGGGGGCCAGGGGGATTCACCCCTCCACTTT. Translating gives CAWSVGGQGDSPLHF.

This chain links TRBV5-5 with TRBJ1-6; no clear D. The CDR3 is 16 amino acids. Germline CDR1 is SGHKS and CDR2 is YYEKEE (reference sequence). Trimming stripped 0 bases from V and 9 bases from J, with 16 bases between. CDR3 sequence reads: CASSLGAETLTSPLHF. The CDR3 DNA is TGTGCCAGCAGCTTGGGAGCGGAGACACTCACTTCACCCCTCCACTTT. The full variable domain, rest sourced from reference TRBV5-5 and TRBJ1-6, is DAGVTQSPTHLIKTRGQQVTLRCSPISGHKSVSWYQQVLGQGPQFIFQYYEKEERGRGNFPDRFSARQFPNYSSELNVNALLLGDSALYLCASSLGAETLTSPLHFGNGTRLTVT.

The gene calls are TRBV6-5 and TRBJ1-5, with 7 bases identical to TRBD1. This CDR3 comprises 14 residues. Germline CDR1 MNHEY, CDR2 SVGAGI. Germline trimming cut 2 bases from V and 9 bases from J; bases unmatched to any gene: 7. CDR3 DNA: TGTGCCAGCAGTTACCCGACAGGGCTGCGGCCCCAGCATTTT. This gives the protein CASSYPTGLRPQHF.

This clone was observed a few times. The chain is built from TRBV12-1 and TRBJ2-5; TRBD1, the D gene given by the table, was not confirmed from the DNA. TRBV12-1 is a pseudogene segment. The CDR3 is 16 amino acids. CDR3 residues: CASSVNRVGVRETQYF. The DNA for the CDR3 is TGTGCCAGCAGCGTGAACAGGGTTGGGGTCAGAGAGACCCAGTACTTC.

The V call is TRBV6-1, the J call TRBJ1-2; 8 bases agree with TRBD1. This CDR3 is built from 14 residues. After removal of 11 bases from V and 8 bases from J, the junction contained 16 bases not matched to a gene. Germline V lookup: CDR1 MNHNS, CDR2 SASEGT. CDR3 sequence reads: CAGCPTGVIGGYTF. The CDR3 DNA reads TGTGCCGGCTGCCCGACAGGGGTTATCGGAGGCTACACCTTC.

The chain employs TRBV6-6 and TRBJ2-5; the match to TRBD1 covers 7 bases. The length of the CDR3 is 15 residues. Per the germline V gene, CDR1 is MNHNY and CDR2 is SVGAGI (reference sequence). Trimming took 0 bases from V and 2 from J; bases not matched to a gene: 3. This CDR3 is CASSYSNRGQETQYF. CDR3 DNA: TGTGCCAGCAGTTACTCGAACAGGGGTCAAGAGACCCAGTACTTC.

J is TRBJ2-1 and V is TRBV2, with 13 bases identical to TRBD2. The trim removed 6 bases at V and 2 bases at J, leaving 4 bases unmatched. CDR3 length: 16 amino acids. The germline V gene has CDR1 SNHLY and CDR2 FYNNEI. The CDR3: CASSRGLAGAYNEQFF. In DNA, the CDR3 is TGTGCCAGCAGCCGCGGACTAGCGGGAGCCTACAATGAGCAGTTCTTC. Combining the CDR3 with reference TRBV2 and TRBJ2-1 gives the whole variable domain EPEVTQTPSHQVTQMGQEVILRCVPISNHLYFYWYRQILGQKVEFLVSFYNNEISEKSEIFDDQFSVERPDGSNFTLKIRSTKLEDSAMYFCASSRGLAGAYNEQFFGPGTRLTVL.